This TCR beta chain was obtained from a study of T cells expressing NK-cell markers (dated by TCRdb to the early 2020s). Concerning the study at large: In sorted CD3+CD56+NKG2C+, CD3+CD56+NKG2C- and CD3+CD56-NKG2C+ T-cell subsets from 8 or 9 donors, TCR beta-chain repertoires were profiled. Of the eight sequenced donors, seven were found to be HCMV-seropositive and one was found to be HCMV-seronegative. The eight sequenced donors were randomly selected healthy volunteers, three men and five women. Illumina HiSeq 2000/2500, MiSeq or NextSeq was used to sequence libraries as 2 x 150 bp reads.

These reads were obtained on an Illumina HiSeq 2000. The TCR beta cDNA libraries were made using 5'RACE template switching, a step that added both a universal primer site and unique molecular identifiers. cDNA synthesis was primed from the TCR beta constant segment, followed by two successive PCR amplification steps. The study's own analysis went as follows. MIGEC handled demultiplexing of the reads and grouping by UMI, while MiTCR was used to assemble and quantify clonotypes. Only TCR cDNA sequences supported by at least two reads were kept to exclude erroneous sequences. The tcR package was used for downstream repertoire analysis, and clonotypes were matched between fractions using CDR3 nucleotide sequence together with V segment. VDJmatch was used to annotate antigen specificity against VDJdb, with one amino acid substitution in CDR3 permitted. Following reprocessing of the reads by TCRdb, the data hold one row per CDR3 protein sequence and no DNA is available. Clone size and V and J calls follow TCRdb, not the original study. This sample's clone table shows roughly 350,000 distinct CDR3 sequences. The ten top clones hold 4% to 6.5% of the sample.

As for this clonotype: The target of this receptor is not known.

Broader findings and caveats from the paper: For five or six donors, the dominant CD3+CD56+NKG2C+ clonotypes were among the top 10 CD8+ clonotypes and accounted for about 1.0-7.0% of CD8+ T cells. Those dominant clonotypes were again the most abundant among CD3+CD56-NKG2C+ cells in a few donors, at roughly 25-65%. Whether the expanded NKG2C-expressing T cell clones were specific for HCMV antigens was left unclear.

HCMV-specific IgG was detected in serum with a commercial ELISA kit to determine HCMV serostatus. Peripheral blood mononuclear cells were isolated from blood by Ficoll density gradient centrifugation. Looking up the germline V gene (reference sequence) yields CDR1 DFQATT and CDR2 SNEGSKA. Taken from cysteine to phenylalanine, the CDR3 has 16 residues. No DNA was logged. The chain uses TRBV20-1 and TRBJ2-7; TCRdb's D call, TRBD1, is unchecked because there is no DNA. Sequencing was carried out using blood T cells: a sorted CD56 or NKG2C T cell subset, CD4+ or CD8+ T cells, or bulk PBMC T cells (not recorded which). This sequence was found in a man aged 18-70 years in good health. Here the CDR3 is given as CSAAPQTGSRGNEQYF.